The 22 T cell receptor beta chains presented below share a single source sample, sequenced in a study of cytomegalovirus exposure and HLA in healthy donors. The PCR had 60 Vbeta and 13 Jbeta primers. This table comes from immunoSEQ multiplex PCR, and its TCRdb copy is limited to in-frame clones, with some not included. The clone table shows about 200,000 clones, with the ten largest holding 5.5% to 7.5%. Sequenced: PBMCs. These receptors originate from a man aged 30 to 45 in good health and CMV-seronegative.

The chain couples TRBV11-3 to TRBJ2-7, with D possibly matching TRBD1 (6 bases). The V gene lost 2 bases and the J gene lost 4 bases, with 12 bases spanning the gap. CDR3 length: 14 residues. Germline CDR1 and CDR2: SGHNT and YENEEA. CDR3 residues: CASSLQGLLYEQYF. DNA of the CDR3: TGTGCCAGCAGCTTACAGGGGTTGTTGTACGAGCAGTACTTC.

The V gene is TRBV7-2, the J gene TRBJ1-5; D remains unclear. This CDR3 contains 15 residues. Trimming removed 5 bases at V and 3 bases at J, with 14 bases between. Germline CDR1 is SGHTA and CDR2 is FQGNSA. CDR3 protein: CASSPLDGANQPQHF. The CDR3 DNA sequence: TGTGCCAGCAGCCCGCTTGACGGAGCCAATCAGCCCCAGCATTTT.

This chain links TRBV9 with TRBJ2-5; D ambiguous. Germline V gives CDR1 SGDLS, CDR2 YYNGEE. Trimming removed 3 bases from V and 2 bases from J, with 8 bases in between. The CDR3 contains 13 residues. The CDR3 loop reads CASSGRPQETQYF. The CDR3 DNA follows: TGTGCCAGCAGCGGGAGACCTCAAGAGACCCAGTACTTC.

Notes on this clone: At one end, the junction sequence differs from germline, possibly due to a read error. The chain links TRBV5-1 to TRBJ1-1, with 9 nucleotides matching TRBD1. The CDR3 sequence is 17 residues long. The germline gives CDR1 SGHRS, CDR2 YFSETQ. CDR3: CASSTLRQGGITTGAFF. The CDR3 nucleotides read TGCGCCAGCAGCACACTCCGACAGGGGGGTATTACTACTGGAGCTTTCTTT.

The chain uses TRBV6-5 and TRBJ1-2; 9 bases map to TRBD1. This CDR3 region has 15 residues. Germline CDR1 reads MNHEY; CDR2 reads SVGAGI. After removal of 2 bases from V and 8 bases from J, the junction contained 9 bases not matched to a gene. Written as DNA, the CDR3 is TGTGCCAGCAGTTACCAATTCCAACAGGGGGCCGGCTACACCTTC. Translation gives CASSYQFQQGAGYTF.

The chain employs TRBV9 and TRBJ2-7, with a possible D match to TRBD1 (6 bases). Trimming removed 4 bases from V and 0 bases from J, with 11 bases in between. Germline values: CDR1 SGDLS, CDR2 YYNGEE. The CDR3 spans 14 residues. CDR3 DNA sequence: TGTGCCAGCAGCACAGGGCCAGACTCCTACGAGCAGTACTTC. This sequence encodes CASSTGPDSYEQYF.

The chain carries TRBV10-3 and TRBJ1-1, with unresolved D. Germline V gene sequence: CDR1 ENHRY, CDR2 SYGVKD. Deletions cut 0 bases from V and 1 base from J, with 15 bases between. The CDR3 loop spans 17 amino acids. The CDR3 loop reads CAISESEVTSKNTEAFF. DNA of the CDR3: TGTGCCATCAGTGAGTCGGAGGTCACGAGCAAGAACACTGAAGCTTTCTTT.

The chain is built from TRBV7-8 and TRBJ2-1; 9 bases are a match to TRBD2. From germline, CDR1 is SGHVS and CDR2 FQNEAQ. The CDR3 length is 20 residues. The ends lost 0 bases at V and 0 bases at J; junction bases unmatched: 12. The CDR3 sequence: CASSLARWASGASSYNEQFF. The CDR3 DNA reads TGTGCCAGCAGCTTAGCGCGTTGGGCTAGCGGGGCGAGCTCCTACAATGAGCAGTTCTTC.

CDR3 sequence (DNA): TGTGCCAGCAGCTTTCCGTTCGGACAGGGGGCTGGCGAGCAGTACTTC. Translating it yields CASSFPFGQGAGEQYF. This chain uses TRBV13 with TRBJ2-7; TRBD1 agrees at 11 bases. The length of the CDR3 is 16 residues. The V gene's germline CDR1 is PRHDT and CDR2 FYEKMQ (reference sequence). Trimming removed 3 bases from V and 6 bases from J; junction bases left unmatched: 10.

The V gene is TRBV6-1, the J gene TRBJ2-7, with 10 bases that match TRBD1. The CDR3 has 15 amino acids. The V segment lost 1 base and the J segment 0 bases; nucleotides outside the gene matches: 0. Germline CDR1 is MNHNS and CDR2 is SASEGT. In DNA, the CDR3 is TGTGCCAGCAGTGAAGGGACAGGGGGCTCCTACGAGCAGTACTTC. The encoded protein is CASSEGTGGSYEQYF.

The rearrangement joins TRBV6-5 to TRBJ2-7, with D maybe TRBD2 (6 bases). Per germline, CDR1 MNHEY and CDR2 SVGAGI. The CDR3 totals 15 residues. V lost 2 bases to trimming and J lost 2 bases, with 13 bases between them. In DNA form, the CDR3 reads TGTGCCAGCAGTTACAGCCTAGCGAGCCCCTACGAGCAGTACTTC. It codes for CASSYSLASPYEQYF.

The V call is TRBV7-3, the J call TRBJ2-2, with a possible D match to TRBD2 (5 bases). Between the trimmed V and J ends, which lost 4 bases and 5 bases, there was a span of 14 bases. The CDR3 totals 15 residues. Germline values: CDR1 SGHTA, CDR2 FQGTGA. The DNA for the CDR3 is TGTGCCAGCAGCTCCCGGGGAGATGGTACCGGGGAGCTGTTTTTT. It encodes CASSSRGDGTGELFF. The full variable domain, in which reference TRBV7-3 and TRBJ2-2 provide the parts outside the CDR3, is GAGVSQTPSNKVTEKGKYVELRCDPISGHTALYWYRQSLGQGPEFLIYFQGTGAADDSGLPNDRFFAVRPEGSVSTLKIQRTERGDSAVYLCASSSRGDGTGELFFGEGSRLTVL.

The chain joins TRBV28 to TRBJ1-4; D is undetermined. The CDR3 loop spans 17 amino acids. Germline CDR1 MDHEN, CDR2 SYDVKM. The ends were cut back, 1 base at V and 0 bases at J, with 12 bases in the middle. In nucleotides, the CDR3 is TGTGCCAGCAGTTTATCGGGGTTGGGCCCAACTAATGAAAAACTGTTTTTT. Translating it yields CASSLSGLGPTNEKLFF.

This chain connects TRBV11-3 to TRBJ1-4; 7 bases align to TRBD1. The J segment lost 3 bases and the V segment lost 5 bases, leaving 6 bases of the junction unmatched. The germline CDR1 and CDR2 sequences are SGHNT and YENEEA. This CDR3 comprises 15 residues. The chain's CDR3 is CASSPLGTANEKLFF. For the CDR3, the DNA is TGTGCCAGCAGCCCACTAGGGACAGCTAATGAAAAACTGTTTTTT. Full variable domain (outside the CDR3, taken from reference TRBV11-3 and TRBJ1-4): EAGVVQSPRYKIIEKKQPVAFWCNPISGHNTLYWYLQNLGQGPELLIRYENEEAVDDSQLPKDRFSAERLKGVDSTLKIQPAELGDSAVYLCASSPLGTANEKLFFGSGTQLSVL.

This chain connects TRBV7-9 to TRBJ2-1, with D perhaps TRBD2 (6 bases). The CDR3 totals 14 residues. Per the germline V gene, CDR1 is SEHNR and CDR2 is FQNEAQ (reference sequence). Trimming cost V 8 bases and J 9 bases, with 20 bases left between them. DNA of the CDR3: TGTGCCAGCCCCCGGGACTCACTGGTAGGTGAGCAGTTCTTC. It yields the protein CASPRDSLVGEQFF.

This chain links TRBV2 with TRBJ2-7, with 7 bases lining up with TRBD1. The CDR3 has 15 amino acids. Germline trimming cut 3 bases from V and 2 bases from J; bases unmatched to any gene: 7. Germline lookup yields CDR1 SNHLY and CDR2 FYNNEI. CDR3 in amino acids: CASSDTTGTTYEQYF. CDR3 sequence (DNA): TGTGCCAGCAGTGATACGACAGGGACGACCTACGAGCAGTACTTC.

The chain joins TRBV6-1 to TRBJ2-5, with a possible D match to TRBD1 (6 bases). CDR1 MNHNS and CDR2 SASEGT come from the germline V gene. V was shortened by 7 bases and J by 6 bases, with 21 bases between the two germline ends. This CDR3 spans 15 amino acids. CDR3 nucleotide sequence: TGTGCCAGCAACGAGTTCACCCGGGACAAAAAGACCCAGTACTTC. It is translated as CASNEFTRDKKTQYF.

The J gene is TRBJ1-1, the V gene TRBV4-2; D remains ambiguous. V lost 5 bases and J 3 bases, leaving 7 bases between the germline ends. Germline V gene lookup returns CDR1 LGHNA and CDR2 YNFKEQ. CDR3 length equals 12 residues. In DNA, the CDR3 is TGTGCCAGCAGCACCGACTACACTGAAGCTTTCTTT. Residues: CASSTDYTEAFF.

The chain links TRBV7-9 to TRBJ1-2, with TRBD1 matching over 7 bases. The CDR3 sequence is 13 residues long. The germline V gene encodes CDR1 SEHNR and CDR2 FQNEAQ (reference sequence). Trimming at V came to 1 base and at J to 6 bases, leaving 2 bases not matched to a gene. CDR3 in DNA: TGTGCCAGCAGCTTAGGACAGGGAGATGGCTACACCTTC. This sequence encodes CASSLGQGDGYTF. The whole variable domain, filled in from reference TRBV7-9 and TRBJ1-2, reads DTGVSQNPRHKITKRGQNVTFRCDPISEHNRLYWYRQTLGQGPEFLTYFQNEAQLEKSRLLSDRFSAERPKGSFSTLEIQRTEQGDSAMYLCASSLGQGDGYTFGSGTRLTVV.

This rearrangement joins TRBV25-1 to TRBJ2-5; the D gene is possibly TRBD2 (7 bases). Near its end, the DNA agrees better with TRBJ2-7, so the J call may be wrong. Looked up from germline, CDR1 is MGHDK and CDR2 is SYGVNS. This CDR3 has 14 amino acids. The CDR3 is CASRGGGLTYEQYF. CDR3 coding DNA: TGTGCCAGCAGAGGCGGGGGCCTTACCTACGAGCAGTACTTC.

This sequence joins TRBV7-8 and TRBJ2-1; 10 bases are a match to TRBD1. Germline assignment: CDR1 SGHVS and CDR2 FQNEAQ. CDR3 length: 14 amino acids. J gave up 6 bases and V 6 bases, and 5 bases lay outside the gene matches. The CDR3 region has the DNA TGTGCCAGCAGGGGACAGGGGATTATCAATGAGCAGTTCTTC. This sequence encodes CASRGQGIINEQFF.

This rearrangement joins TRBV28 to TRBJ1-2; TRBD1 matches 7 bases. J gave up 4 bases and V 5 bases, and 16 bases lay outside the gene matches. CDR1 is MDHEN, CDR2 SYDVKM, per germline. This CDR3 has 17 residues. CDR3 in DNA: TGTGCCAGCAGTCTCTCTTCTATAGGACAGGCGACCTATGGCTACACCTTC. Its protein is CASSLSSIGQATYGYTF.